These 25 T cell receptor beta chains share one sample of origin, sequenced in a study of cytomegalovirus exposure and HLA in healthy donors. In the PCR, 60 Vbeta and 13 Jbeta primers were used. The repertoire was sequenced with immunoSEQ multiplex PCR; TCRdb's copy has only in-frame clones and lacks some. This sample has fewer than 130,000 clones; approximately 82% occur once, and the top ten carry roughly 13%. The sample was PBMCs. These receptors came from a man aged 25-45 years in good health and CMV-seropositive.

CDR3 DNA: TGTGCCAGCAGTTTGGGGACATCAGAGACCCAGTACTTC. It translates to CASSLGTSETQYF. The V call is TRBV27, the J call TRBJ2-5; tentative D call: TRBD1 (6 bases). The germline V gene has CDR1 MNHEY and CDR2 SMNVEV (reference sequence). CDR3 length: 13 residues. The V end was cut by 3 bases, the J end by 4 bases, with 9 bases between.

This rearrangement joins TRBV19 to TRBJ1-2; possible D gene TRBD1, 6 bases. The length of the CDR3 is 15 residues. With 4 bases removed from V and 4 bases from J, the gap between germline ends came to 16 bases. Germline-derived CDR1 and CDR2 are LNHDA and SQIVND (reference sequence). DNA of the CDR3: TGTGCCAGTAGTACATCCGGGACAAAGATCTATGGCTACACCTTC. Its translation: CASSTSGTKIYGYTF.

The chain recombines TRBV5-4 with TRBJ2-5, with 14 bases matching TRBD2. The CDR3 is made up of 18 amino acids. Germline CDR1 is SGHNT and CDR2 is YYREEE (reference sequence). Losses at the gene ends were 4 bases for V and 4 bases for J; bases not matched to a gene: 12. In nucleotides, the CDR3 is TGTGCCAGCAGCCTCGGGACTAGCGGGGGTACCGGCGTAGAGACCCAGTACTTC. This gives the protein CASSLGTSGGTGVETQYF.

V is TRBV28 and J is TRBJ2-7; possibly TRBD2 for D (5 bases). CDR1 MDHEN and CDR2 SYDVKM come from the germline V gene. The CDR3 contains 15 residues. V was pared by 2 bases and J by 5 bases, with 16 bases between. The CDR3 coding sequence is TGTGCCAGCAGTTTACGGGGAAAATTTATGGACGAGCAGTACTTC. Translation gives CASSLRGKFMDEQYF.

This clone was counted a single time. This chain links TRBV7-2 with TRBJ2-5, with 7 bases fitting TRBD2. CDR3 size: 15 residues. V lost 1 base and J lost 2; bases outside the gene matches: 4. Germline values: CDR1 SGHTA, CDR2 FQGNSA. The CDR3 DNA is TGTGCCAGCAGCTTAGTGGGGGGGTGGCAAGAGACCCAGTACTTC. It encodes CASSLVGGWQETQYF.

The V gene is TRBV9, the J gene TRBJ1-3, with D hard to call. Deletions cut 4 bases from V and 2 bases from J, with 13 bases between. The CDR3 consists of 15 residues. From germline, CDR1 is SGDLS and CDR2 YYNGEE. CDR3 residues: CASSPRLATGNTIYF. The CDR3 bases are TGTGCCAGCAGCCCTAGACTGGCGACTGGAAACACCATATATTTT.

This clone was picked up a small number of times. This chain joins TRBV4-1 and TRBJ1-1; the D gene is possibly TRBD1 (6 bases). The CDR3 runs 14 residues. Trimming left V 5 bases short and J 4 bases short, with 14 bases between. Germline V CDR1 and CDR2: MGHRA, YSYEKL. CDR3 in amino acids: CASSWGGRGTEAFF. CDR3 nucleotide sequence: TGCGCCAGCAGCTGGGGGGGCCGGGGCACTGAAGCTTTCTTT.

This clone was counted only a few times. V is TRBV16 and J is TRBJ1-1; D remains unclear. From germline, CDR1 is KGHSY and CDR2 FQNENV. This CDR3 is 12 amino acids long. Trimming shortened V by 1 base and J by 8 bases, and 8 bases separated the two germline ends. The CDR3 sequence is CASSQWRAEAFF. The CDR3, as DNA: TGTGCCAGCAGCCAATGGCGGGCGGAAGCTTTCTTT.

This rearrangement joins TRBV6-5 to TRBJ1-2, with 7 bases fitting TRBD1. Losses at the gene ends were 2 bases for V and 7 bases for J; bases not matched to a gene: 1. Germline CDR1 reads MNHEY; CDR2 reads SVGAGI. CDR3 length equals 12 residues. CDR3: CASSYRGLGYTF. The DNA for the CDR3 is TGTGCCAGCAGTTACAGGGGGCTTGGCTACACCTTC.

V is TRBV6-1 and J is TRBJ2-7; TRBD2 aligns across 8 bases. Germline V lookup: CDR1 MNHNS, CDR2 SASEGT. The J segment lost 0 bases and the V segment lost 3 bases, leaving 7 bases of the junction unmatched. CDR3 size: 16 residues. CDR3 sequence reads: CASSESGGAGSYEQYF. The CDR3, as DNA: TGTGCCAGCAGTGAGTCGGGGGGGGCAGGCTCCTACGAGCAGTACTTC.

CDR3 in DNA: TGTGCCACCCTGGGTCAGGGGGTTATCGAGCAGTACTTC. Protein product: CATLGQGVIEQYF. V gene TRBV28 combines with J gene TRBJ2-7, with 7 bases aligning to TRBD1. Germline V gene lookup returns CDR1 MDHEN and CDR2 SYDVKM. Unmatched junction bases numbered 12, after V lost 10 bases and J lost 6 bases. The CDR3 is 13 amino acids.

The genes are TRBV4-3 and TRBJ1-5; 7 nucleotides line up with TRBD1. J gave up 7 bases and V 1 base, and 13 bases lay outside the gene matches. CDR3 length: 17 amino acids. Germline assignment: CDR1 LGHNA and CDR2 YSLEER. The CDR3 here is CASSQGFGTAGQQPQHF. Written as DNA, the CDR3 is TGCGCCAGCAGCCAAGGATTTGGGACAGCGGGCCAACAGCCCCAGCATTTT.

This chain connects TRBV28 to TRBJ1-2; TRBD1 matches at 10 bases. CDR1 is MDHEN, CDR2 SYDVKM, per germline. The CDR3 runs to 14 residues. Trimming at V came to 5 bases and at J to 6 bases, leaving 6 bases not matched to a gene. The CDR3 protein is CASSRQGAQDGYTF. The CDR3 DNA follows: TGTGCCAGCAGTCGACAGGGGGCGCAAGATGGCTACACCTTC.

J is TRBJ2-1 and V is TRBV9; 8 bases agree with TRBD2. Germline V gene lookup returns CDR1 SGDLS and CDR2 YYNGEE. This CDR3 is built from 16 residues. The V segment lost 0 bases and the J segment 4 bases; nucleotides outside the gene matches: 6. In nucleotides, the CDR3 is TGTGCCAGCAGCGTAGGTATTAGCGGGGCTTACAATGAGCAGTTCTTC. It is translated as CASSVGISGAYNEQFF.

This clone was observed a single time. This chain uses TRBV27 with TRBJ1-5; 9 nucleotides agree with TRBD1. Germline-derived CDR1 and CDR2 are MNHEY and SMNVEV (reference sequence). The CDR3 contains 15 residues. V trimming: 3 bases; J trimming: 4 bases; junction bases outside the gene matches: 4. This chain's CDR3 is CASSLDRGGNQPQHF. CDR3 coding DNA: TGTGCCAGCAGTTTGGACAGGGGAGGGAATCAGCCCCAGCATTTT.

This chain connects TRBV15 to TRBJ1-4; D possibly corresponds to TRBD1 (6 bases). CDR1 is LNHNV, CDR2 YYDKDF, per germline (reference sequence). V was trimmed by 1 base and J by 3 bases, leaving 9 bases between them. The CDR3 totals 15 residues. CDR3 nucleotides: TGTGCCACCAGCAGAGCGGACAGCTCTAATGAAAAACTGTTTTTT. Translating gives CATSRADSSNEKLFF.

This clone appeared once. The gene calls are TRBV4-3 and TRBJ2-1; perhaps TRBD1 as D (5 bases). The germline V and J ends were trimmed by 0 bases and 8 bases, with 17 bases remaining between them. Looked up from germline, CDR1 is LGHNA and CDR2 is YSLEER. The CDR3 runs 16 residues. In nucleotides, the CDR3 is TGCGCCAGCAGCCAAGATCTAGGCCATGCCAGGGATGAGCAGTTCTTC. This sequence encodes CASSQDLGHARDEQFF.

This chain joins TRBV29-1 and TRBJ2-1; D is possibly TRBD1 (5 bases). Germline V gene data show CDR1 as SQVTM and CDR2 as ANQGSEA. The CDR3 sequence is 13 residues long. V lost 3 bases to trimming and J lost 9 bases, with 15 bases between them. Here the CDR3 DNA reads TGCAGCGTTGATCGCACGCAAAGGGGTGAGCAGTTCTTC. Its protein product is CSVDRTQRGEQFF.

The chain is built from TRBV10-3 and TRBJ1-5; the D gene is possibly TRBD1 (5 bases). V lost 5 bases and J 1 base, leaving 12 bases between the germline ends. From germline, CDR1 is ENHRY and CDR2 SYGVKD. The CDR3 spans 15 residues. The CDR3 region is CAISRDFESNQPQHF. The CDR3 DNA reads TGTGCCATCAGTCGGGACTTCGAAAGCAATCAGCCCCAGCATTTT.

The chain joins TRBV4-2 to TRBJ2-2; TRBD1 agrees at 7 bases. V shed 5 bases, J shed 0 bases, and the junction held 3 bases outside the gene matches. This CDR3 contains 15 residues. From germline, CDR1 is LGHNA and CDR2 YNFKEQ. DNA of the CDR3: TGTGCCAGCAGCAGTGGGACAGCGAACACCGGGGAGCTGTTTTTT. Protein: CASSSGTANTGELFF.

CDR3 bases: TGTGCCAGCAGCCTCCACTTCACAGATACGCAGTATTTT. Translating gives CASSLHFTDTQYF. V and J are TRBV7-6 and TRBJ2-3; D remains unclear. Germline values: CDR1 SGHVS, CDR2 FNYEAQ. The CDR3 loop spans 13 amino acids. V was cut by 5 bases and J by 2 bases, with 8 bases left in between.

This clone occurred a few times. CDR3 in amino acids: CASSYQEGRPYEQYF. The CDR3 DNA reads as TGTGCCAGCAGTTACCAGGAGGGGAGGCCCTACGAGCAGTACTTC. The rearrangement uses TRBV6-5 and TRBJ2-7; perhaps TRBD2 as D (6 bases). The ends were cut back, 2 bases at V and 2 bases at J, with 13 bases in the middle. CDR3 size: 15 residues. Germline V lookup: CDR1 MNHEY, CDR2 SVGAGI.

This clone was observed a few times. V is TRBV30 and J is TRBJ1-2; D not resolved. The CDR3 has 12 amino acids. In germline, CDR1 is GTSNPN, CDR2 SVGIG (reference sequence). Trimming took off 2 bases at V and 8 bases at J, with 12 bases between the two ends. CDR3 coding DNA: TGTGCCTGGAGTAACGGGGTGGGGGGCTACACCTTC. Its translation is CAWSNGVGGYTF. The full variable domain, rest sourced from reference TRBV30 and TRBJ1-2, is SQTIHQWPATLVQPVGSPLSLECTVEGTSNPNLYWYRQAAGRGLQLLFYSVGIGQISSEVPQNLSASRPQDRQFILSSKKLLLSDSGFYLCAWSNGVGGYTFGSGTRLTVV.

CDR3 in amino acids: CSVVGQGYEQYF. For the CDR3, the DNA is TGCAGCGTTGTCGGGCAGGGCTACGAGCAGTACTTC. V gene TRBV29-1 combines with J gene TRBJ2-7; D is perhaps TRBD1 (5 bases). The length of the CDR3 is 12 residues. The germline V gene has CDR1 SQVTM and CDR2 ANQGSEA. Trimming removed 4 bases at V and 3 bases at J, with 10 bases between.

This clone was seen a single time. V gene TRBV6-5 combines with J gene TRBJ1-3; D may be TRBD1 (6 bases). Trimming removed 6 bases at V and 0 bases at J, with 12 bases between. Germline CDR1 and CDR2: MNHEY and SVGAGI. This CDR3 is built from 15 residues. CDR3: CASRTTGYSGNTIYF. The CDR3 nucleotides read TGTGCCAGCAGGACGACAGGTTACTCTGGAAACACCATATATTTT.